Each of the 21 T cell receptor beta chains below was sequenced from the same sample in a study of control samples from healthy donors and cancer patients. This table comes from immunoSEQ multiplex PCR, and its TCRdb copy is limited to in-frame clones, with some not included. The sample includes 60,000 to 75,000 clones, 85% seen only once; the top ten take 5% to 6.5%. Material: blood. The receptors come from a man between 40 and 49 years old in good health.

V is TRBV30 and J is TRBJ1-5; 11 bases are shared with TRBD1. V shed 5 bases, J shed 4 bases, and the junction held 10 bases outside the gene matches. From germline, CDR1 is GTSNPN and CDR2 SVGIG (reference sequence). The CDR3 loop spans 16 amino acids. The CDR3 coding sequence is TGTGCCTGGGGACAGGGGGCATTGGTTGGAAATCAGCCCCAGCATTTT. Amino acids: CAWGQGALVGNQPQHF.

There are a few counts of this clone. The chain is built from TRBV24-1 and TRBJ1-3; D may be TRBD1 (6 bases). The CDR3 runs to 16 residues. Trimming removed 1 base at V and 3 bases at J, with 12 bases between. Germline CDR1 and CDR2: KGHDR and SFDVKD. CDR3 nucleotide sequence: TGTGCCACCAGTGATTTTCAGGGGCCATATGGAAACACCATATATTTT. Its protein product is CATSDFQGPYGNTIYF.

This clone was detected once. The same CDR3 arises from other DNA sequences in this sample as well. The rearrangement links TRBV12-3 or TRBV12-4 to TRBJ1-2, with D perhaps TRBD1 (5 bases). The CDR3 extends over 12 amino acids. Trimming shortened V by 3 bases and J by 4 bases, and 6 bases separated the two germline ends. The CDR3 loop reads CASSLTVYGYTF. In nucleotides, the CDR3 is TGTGCCAGCAGTTTGACAGTCTATGGCTACACCTTC.

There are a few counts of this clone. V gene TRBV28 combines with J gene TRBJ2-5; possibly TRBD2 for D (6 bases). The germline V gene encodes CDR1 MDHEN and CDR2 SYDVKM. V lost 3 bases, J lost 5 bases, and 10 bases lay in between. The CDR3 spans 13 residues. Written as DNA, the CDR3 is TGTGCCAGCAGTTTTGGGGGGTTGGAGACCCAGTACTTC. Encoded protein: CASSFGGLETQYF.

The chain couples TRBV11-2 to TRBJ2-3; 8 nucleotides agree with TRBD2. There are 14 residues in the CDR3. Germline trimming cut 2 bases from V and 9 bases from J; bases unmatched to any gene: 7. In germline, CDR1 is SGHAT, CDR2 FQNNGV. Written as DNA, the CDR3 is TGTGCCAGCAGCTTACGGGGGGGGCCGTACACGCAGTATTTT. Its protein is CASSLRGGPYTQYF.

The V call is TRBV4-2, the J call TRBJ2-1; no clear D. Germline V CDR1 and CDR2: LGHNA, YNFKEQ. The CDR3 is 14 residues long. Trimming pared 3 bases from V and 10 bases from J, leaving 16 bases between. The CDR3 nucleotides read TGTGCCAGCAGCCACACCGAAATGGGGAAGGAGCAGTTCTTC. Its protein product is CASSHTEMGKEQFF.

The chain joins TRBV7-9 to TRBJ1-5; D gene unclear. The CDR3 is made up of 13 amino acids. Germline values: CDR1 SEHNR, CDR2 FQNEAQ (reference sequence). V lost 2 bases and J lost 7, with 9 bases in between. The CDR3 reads CASSLSPMQPQHF. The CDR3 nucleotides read TGTGCCAGCAGCTTATCTCCGATGCAGCCCCAGCATTTT.

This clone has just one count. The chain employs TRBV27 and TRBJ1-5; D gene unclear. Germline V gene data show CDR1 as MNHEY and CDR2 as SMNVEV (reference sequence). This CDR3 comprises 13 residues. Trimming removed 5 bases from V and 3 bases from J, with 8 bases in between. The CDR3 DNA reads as TGTGCCAGCAGTCCCATACCCAATCAGCCCCAGCATTTT. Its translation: CASSPIPNQPQHF.

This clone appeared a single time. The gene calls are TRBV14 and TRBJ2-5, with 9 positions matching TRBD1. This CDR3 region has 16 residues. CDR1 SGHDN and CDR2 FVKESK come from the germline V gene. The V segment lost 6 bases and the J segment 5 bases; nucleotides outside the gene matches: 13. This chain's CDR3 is CASSPIQGARRETQYF. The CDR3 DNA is TGTGCCAGCAGTCCTATACAGGGGGCGAGGCGTGAGACCCAGTACTTC.

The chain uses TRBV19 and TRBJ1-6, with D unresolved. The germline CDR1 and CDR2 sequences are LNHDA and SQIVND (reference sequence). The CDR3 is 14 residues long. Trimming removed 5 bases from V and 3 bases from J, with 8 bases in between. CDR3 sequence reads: CASSVRVYNSPLHF. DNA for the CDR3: TGTGCCAGTAGTGTCCGGGTCTATAATTCACCCCTCCACTTT.

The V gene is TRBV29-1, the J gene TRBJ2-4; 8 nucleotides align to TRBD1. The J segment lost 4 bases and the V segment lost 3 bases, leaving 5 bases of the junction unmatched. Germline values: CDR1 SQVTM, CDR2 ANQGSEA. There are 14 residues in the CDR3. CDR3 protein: CSVEGQASKNIQYF. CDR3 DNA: TGCAGCGTTGAGGGACAGGCCTCTAAAAACATTCAGTACTTC.

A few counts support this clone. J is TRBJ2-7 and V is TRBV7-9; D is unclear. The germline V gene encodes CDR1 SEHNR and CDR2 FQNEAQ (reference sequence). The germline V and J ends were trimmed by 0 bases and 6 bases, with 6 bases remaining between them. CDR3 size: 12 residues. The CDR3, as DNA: TGTGCCAGCAGCTTAGCGAGGAGCGAGCAGTACTTC. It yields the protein CASSLARSEQYF.

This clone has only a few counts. The CDR3, as DNA: TGTGCCAGCAGCCAAGATCGGACCGACCGGGTCTATGGCTACACCTTC. It codes for CASSQDRTDRVYGYTF. The rearrangement joins TRBV3-1 (or the pseudogene TRBV3-2) to TRBJ1-2; D is unresolved. The CDR3 runs to 16 residues. V was shortened by 0 bases and J by 4 bases, with 15 bases between the two germline ends. Germline CDR1 is LGHDT and CDR2 is YNNKEL (reference sequence).

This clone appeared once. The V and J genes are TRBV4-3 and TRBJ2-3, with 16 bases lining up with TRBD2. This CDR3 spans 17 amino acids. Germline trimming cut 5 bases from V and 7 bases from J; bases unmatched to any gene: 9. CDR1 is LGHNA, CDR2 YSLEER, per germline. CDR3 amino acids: CASSSPGLAGGPHTQYF. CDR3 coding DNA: TGCGCCAGCAGCTCCCCGGGACTAGCGGGAGGGCCCCATACGCAGTATTTT.

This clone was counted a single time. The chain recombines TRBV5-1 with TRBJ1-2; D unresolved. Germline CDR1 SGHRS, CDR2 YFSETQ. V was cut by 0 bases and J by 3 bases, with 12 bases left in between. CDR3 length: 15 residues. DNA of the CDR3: TGCGCCAGCAGCTTGGCCACGGGCAGAGACTATGGCTACACCTTC. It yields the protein CASSLATGRDYGYTF.

CDR3 amino acids: CAISERQDDNSPLHF. The CDR3, as DNA: TGTGCCATCAGTGAAAGACAGGATGATAATTCACCCCTCCACTTT. The chain employs TRBV10-3 and TRBJ1-6, with D tentatively TRBD1 (6 bases). Trimming stripped 3 bases from V and 5 bases from J, with 11 bases between. The CDR3 is made up of 15 amino acids. CDR1 is ENHRY and CDR2 is SYGVKD in the germline V gene.

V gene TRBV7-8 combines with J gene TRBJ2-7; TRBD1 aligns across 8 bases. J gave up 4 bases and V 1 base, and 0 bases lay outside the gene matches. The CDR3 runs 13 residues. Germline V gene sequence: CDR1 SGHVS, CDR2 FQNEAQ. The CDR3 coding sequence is TGTGCCAGCAGCTTAGGGACAGGGTACGAGCAGTACTTC. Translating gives CASSLGTGYEQYF.

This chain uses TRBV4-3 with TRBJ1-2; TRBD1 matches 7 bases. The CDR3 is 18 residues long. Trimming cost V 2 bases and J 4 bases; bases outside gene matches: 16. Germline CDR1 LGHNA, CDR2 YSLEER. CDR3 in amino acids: CASSQYQQTGVSGYGYTF. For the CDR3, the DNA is TGCGCCAGCAGCCAATACCAACAAACAGGGGTCTCAGGCTATGGCTACACCTTC.

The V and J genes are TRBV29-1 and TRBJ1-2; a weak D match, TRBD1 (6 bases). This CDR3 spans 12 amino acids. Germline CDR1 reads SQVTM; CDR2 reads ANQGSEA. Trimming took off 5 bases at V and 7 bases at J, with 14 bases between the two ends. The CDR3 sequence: CSVKGGSGGYTF. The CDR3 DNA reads TGCAGCGTTAAGGGGGGCAGTGGTGGCTACACCTTC.

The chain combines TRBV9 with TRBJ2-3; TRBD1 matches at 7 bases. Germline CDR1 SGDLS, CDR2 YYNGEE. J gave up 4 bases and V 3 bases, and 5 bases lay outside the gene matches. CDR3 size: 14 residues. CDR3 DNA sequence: TGTGCCAGCAGCGAGAGACAGGGAGCAGATACGCAGTATTTT. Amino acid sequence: CASSERQGADTQYF.

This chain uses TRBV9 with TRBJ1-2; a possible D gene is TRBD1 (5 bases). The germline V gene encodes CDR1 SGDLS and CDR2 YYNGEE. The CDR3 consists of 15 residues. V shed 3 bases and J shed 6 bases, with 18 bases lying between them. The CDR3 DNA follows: TGTGCCAGCAGCGAGGGCAGGGAGCGGAAAAATGGCTACACCTTC. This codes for CASSEGRERKNGYTF.